This T cell receptor beta chain was documented in a study of cytomegalovirus exposure and HLA in healthy donors (dated by TCRdb to the late 2010s). In terms of the full investigation: According to an earlier analysis of a few hundred of the donors, 150 million to 200 million T cells yielded over 90 million unique TCR beta sequences and approximately 280 Gb of sequence data. Approximately 300 gigabases of sequencing data and 75 million to 85 million unique TCR sequences made up an early release that covered several hundred HLA-typed donors. Of the 300 to 500 genotyped donors, 75% to 85% were placed in the genetic ancestry cluster associated with self-reported Caucasian donors. The study was designed to test whether signatures of past pathogen exposure could be identified by cataloging public T cell receptors. The study used immunosequencing to profile the T cell repertoires of about 670 subjects and linked those repertoires to cytomegalovirus serostatus. Besides the first cohort of roughly 700 subjects, a separate validation cohort made up of 120 or so different subjects was used. To predict cytomegalovirus infection status, the study combined high-throughput TCR immunosequencing, statistical association of individual TCRs with disease status, and machine learning. A later analysis re-examined previously published TCR beta repertoires from about 670 donors and added high-resolution HLA genotyping to investigate patterns of TCR occurrence. In the later analysis, no new phenotypic data were used to find candidate immune exposures; instead, reliance was placed on TCR beta sequences and their occurrence across donors. An earlier analysis of 587 of the donors used high-throughput TCR beta sequencing to judge whether each TCR beta V gene segment behaved as functional or pseudogenic. Alongside the repertoire data, information on donor age, sex, ethnicity and CMV serostatus was compiled. A later genetic analysis took genome-wide SNP genotypes for about 55% of the roughly 700 donors and used that subset as a discovery cohort. Every discovery cohort repertoire had been produced on one sequencing platform. HLA typing covered class I and class II loci at four-digit resolution. Typing coverage varied by locus: roughly 629-630 donors for A, B, C, DRB1 and DQB1; approximately 500 for DQA1; 606 for DPA1; approximately 470 for DPB1. Roughly 5 DR-DQ haplotypes were handled as single units for association and clustering, since linkage in the cohort was strong. Across some 400 genotyped donors of the cohort, an average of roughly 200,000 unique TCR beta nucleotide sequences per donor were sequenced, and roughly 20% of those sequences were non-productive. Overall study outcomes, separate from this receptor: Some IMGT-functional V segments, including TRBV6-2 and TRBV6-3, could not be distinguished by the 87-base-pair reads and were therefore excluded. Most CMV-associated TCR beta chains appeared to be HLA-restricted in a later analysis, and the HLA associations seemed to be driven largely by CMV exposure. A cluster of highly shared sequence variants was judged likely to represent a technical artifact of the sequencing pipeline. Roughly uniform sequencing depth across donors was assumed in presence/absence analyses, although this assumption may not hold. In a later analysis, 16,951 TCR beta sequences were associated with specific HLA alleles at a false discovery rate of 0.05. Compared with equally common non-associated chains, HLA-associated TCR beta chains in a later analysis were more clonally expanded and had lower generation probabilities. The earlier analysis of 450 to 700 of the donors excluded fewer than 20 rarely observed V segments, including chromosome 9 orphons, because counts were too low. In vitro tests confirmed that a few of the cytomegalovirus-associated TCR beta chains recognize cytomegalovirus antigens. In a later analysis, the rate of TCR association differed among HLA loci, with DRB1 alleles having the most associated TCRs and HLA-C alleles having the fewest. Broadly in line with IMGT annotations, most TCR beta V segments showed up in productive rearrangements about 87% or about 30% of the time in an earlier analysis of 587 of the donors. Linkage disequilibrium might explain the correlated functional status among segregating V segments, but an unknown experimental factor could not be ruled out. An association between a missense DCLRE1C variant and V-gene and J-gene trimming of TCR beta chains was found in a later genetic analysis and replicated in an independent cohort. In a later genetic analysis, fewer N-insertions in productive TCRs were reported among donors in an Asian-associated ancestry cluster than the roughly 640-donor mean. According to a later analysis, parvovirus B19, influenza, CMV and Epstein-Barr virus appeared linked to several top co-occurrence clusters. A further reported finding was that TCR beta sequences accurately predicted the HLA-A and HLA-B alleles for most subjects in the first cohort. When HLA alleles, especially DR and DQ, strongly co-occurred, TCR associations were difficult to assign to individual alleles. Because HLA typing was missing for some donors at each locus, association tests included only the typed subset. Most TCR sequences were observed very rarely across donors, whereas some public TCRs were present in many individuals. It was suggested by the authors that the approach could potentially be generalized to other disease states and immunological phenotypes. In both the original and validation cohorts, the classifier was reported to diagnose cytomegalovirus status with high specificity and sensitivity. CMV serostatus was the only immune exposure information available for the cohort. Only TCR beta chains were sequenced in this cohort, and the absence of alpha or paired-chain data limited detectable features. The study gave a list of under 200 TCR beta chains associated with cytomegalovirus.

The cohort was made up of 666 healthy bone marrow donors. All cohort members were sampled while nominally healthy, although unrecorded immune exposures were likely present. The donor tested CMV seronegative and was one of the 352 seronegative cohort members. A peripheral blood sample was provided by each donor, and peripheral blood mononuclear cells were used for TCR beta sequencing. Genomic DNA extraction from the blood cell samples was performed with the Qiagen DNeasy Blood Extraction Kit. On this clone itself: Its antigen specificity is not known. No quality values exist for individual bases; no much larger clone is one base distant.

Deletion took 5 bases off V and 5 bases off J, with a span of 10 bases between the germline ends. The germline V gene gives CDR1 as KGHSH and CDR2 as LQKENI. The CDR3 numbers 13 residues from cysteine through phenylalanine. The retained sequence is limited to the CDR3, 39 bases, with the frame set at the first base. Library creation used the immunoSEQ multiplex PCR assay. For the multiplex PCR, a mixture combining 60 forward primers for TCR Vbeta segments and 13 reverse primers for TCR Jbeta segments was used. The CDR3 region of rearranged TCR beta genes was amplified from genomic DNA by a multiplex PCR assay. On the Illumina HiSeq System, the amplified TCR beta libraries were sequenced as 87-base-pair reads. The authors processed their data as follows. A later analysis counted about 82 million unique TCR beta chains across the 650 to 700 repertoires, and around 12 million of these chains were shared by at least two donors. To remove PCR and sequencing errors, raw reads were error-corrected and collapsed into unique sequences using a nearest-neighbor algorithm that merged closely related sequences. CDR3 sequences were aligned to IMGT reference sequences to assign V, D and J gene segments. Each retained sequence needed at least a six-nucleotide match to both a V gene segment and a J gene segment. Rearrangements were called productive when the CDR3 lacked stop codons and stayed in frame with V and J; all others were non-productive. CDR3 was defined according to IMGT convention as the region running from the second conserved V-encoded cysteine to the conserved J-encoded phenylalanine. The earlier analysis of about 500 of the donors excluded sequences that lacked an unambiguous match to a single V gene segment. An earlier analysis of about 600 of the donors called V segments functional above 56.7% productive rearrangements and segregating when the between-donor standard deviation exceeded 5%. A statistical classification framework was built to diagnose cytomegalovirus status from the catalog of TCR beta chain sequences. In a later analysis, TCR nucleotide sequences were compared against IMGT/GENE-DB human TR gene sequences so that V and J genes could be assigned. Using the TCRdist pipeline, a later analysis assigned CDR3 sequences along with most-parsimonious VDJ recombination scenarios. In a later analysis, each TCR beta chain was defined by its CDR3 amino acid sequence together with its V-gene family, and reads lacking a unique V-gene family were excluded. To address suspected cross-contamination and a sequencing artifact, a later analysis removed several hundred highly shared, low-generation-probability nucleotide sequences. In a later analysis, a clonal expansion index was calculated for each public chain from normalized within-repertoire ranks of inferred template counts. In a later analysis, generation probabilities were computed using a VDJ recombination model fitted to out-of-frame rearrangements, and the results were checked against IGoR. A later analysis scored TCR-TCR, TCR-HLA and TCR-CMV co-occurrence with hypergeometric tests, applying a repertoire-size bias correction to TCR pairs. False discovery rates were estimated in a later analysis by permuting HLA or CMV assignments 20 times. In a later analysis, co-occurring TCRs were grouped with DBSCAN, and TCRdist sequence similarity was added when clustering was performed within HLA-allele-positive subsets. Repertoires with fewer than 30,000 or more than 120,000 public chains, plus five repertoires with anomalous nucleotide sharing, were excluded from co-occurrence clustering. This is the immuneACCESS table as TCRdb keeps it, with only in-frame sequences that have V and J called. A part of the clones is gone; compared with another copy, unresolved V genes explain less than half, and the rest is unexplained. The DNA was the basis for D and trimming; V, J and clone size are from that table. The sample data list 90,000 or so clones, and roughly 80% of these were observed just once. Clones ranked in the top ten supply about 2% of the sample.

The TCR sequence derives from a boy aged 5-17 years in good health and CMV-seronegative. The sequencing input was PBMCs. The chain employs TRBV18 and TRBJ1-5; matching of 5 bases hints at TRBD1 as the D gene. The nucleotides read TGTGCCAGCTCATCAGGGCAGGATCAGCCCCAGCATTTT. The encoded protein is CASSSGQDQPQHF.